The sequence of this T cell receptor beta chain was determined in a study of response to subunit inactivated influenza vaccine. TCRdb re-derived calls from the RT-PCR reads in MiXCR, one entry per CDR3 protein. This sample has about 310,000 distinct CDR3 sequences, with roughly 22% found just once. Trimming took off 3 bases at V and 4 bases at J, with 7 bases between the two ends. Germline V gene sequence: CDR1 SGHTA, CDR2 FQGNSA. CDR3 length: 12 amino acids. Findings and caveats of the study: The authors suggested that every seasonal influenza vaccination recruits few new T cells.

This clonotype has just a few counts. The target antigen is unknown. The chain is built from TRBV7-2 and TRBJ2-7; D call uncertain. Sequencing was performed on PBMCs from blood, taken about 20 months after vaccination. This clonotype was sampled from a man aged 50 to 69 who received an inactivated influenza vaccine. CDR3 in DNA: TGTGCCAGCAGCTTCCCCACTTACGAGCAGTACTTC. Translation gives CASSFPTYEQYF.